This paragraph reports one T cell receptor beta chain. Antigen unknown. The data derive from a study of siplizumab effects on memory and regulatory T cells. Study outcomes and limitations: On average, nearly 70% of mappable alloreactive CD4+ clones were Treg-derived under siplizumab, against about 27% in controls. A major contribution to the alloresponse seemed to be made by naive T cells, which seemed more diverse than memory cells. The authors mapped only a minor fraction of alloreactive clones to unstimulated subsets.

Per germline, CDR1 MNHEY and CDR2 SVGAGI. The CDR3 spans 15 residues. The V end was cut by 5 bases, the J end by 0 bases, with 13 bases between. Assaying covered about 99,000 TCR templates per sample. Some clones are missing from TCRdb's copy, which holds only in-frame ones; the method was immunoSEQ multiplex PCR. The repertoire holds about 100,000 clones, with around 90% as singletons. This TCR was recovered from a human donor in good health. The V call is TRBV6-5, the J call TRBJ1-1; D remains unclear. Source material: CD4+ T cells sorted from blood. The CDR3 DNA follows: TGTGCCAGCAGTCGACACGGACGGATGAACACTGAAGCTTTCTTT. Translating gives CASSRHGRMNTEAFF.